This TCR beta chain was retrieved from a study of T cells in Graves' hyperthyroidism and ophthalmopathy. In its sample, this clonotype was seen many times. The V end lost 6 bases, the J end lost 1 base, and 12 bases lay between the germline ends. The CDR3 runs to 14 residues. The germline V gene has CDR1 MNHNS and CDR2 SASEGT. Amplified regions were TCR beta CDR3 sequences from RNA transcripts. In the first-round RT-PCR of the TCR CDR3, the HTBI primer set was used. MiXCR was run by TCRdb on the multiplex PCR reads, yielding one entry per CDR3 protein. The sample yields around 290,000 distinct CDR3 sequences, roughly 13% seen once.

The rearrangement uses TRBV6-1 and TRBJ1-1; D possibly corresponds to TRBD1 (5 bases). This TCR was recovered from a woman aged 40 to 50 with Graves' hyperthyroidism. Input material: blood. CDR3 nucleotide sequence: TGTGCCAGCAGGACGTTGACAGAGAACACTGAAGCTTTCTTT. This sequence encodes CASRTLTENTEAFF.